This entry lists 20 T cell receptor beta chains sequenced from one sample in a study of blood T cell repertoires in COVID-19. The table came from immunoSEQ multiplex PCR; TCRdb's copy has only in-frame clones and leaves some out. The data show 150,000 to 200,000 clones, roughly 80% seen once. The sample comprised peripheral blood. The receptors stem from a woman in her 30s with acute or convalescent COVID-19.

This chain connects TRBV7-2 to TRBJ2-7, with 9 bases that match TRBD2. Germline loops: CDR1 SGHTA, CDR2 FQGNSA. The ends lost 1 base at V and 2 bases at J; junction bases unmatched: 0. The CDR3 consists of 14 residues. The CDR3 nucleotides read TGTGCCAGCAGCTTAGTAGCGGGAGCCTACGAGCAGTACTTC. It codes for CASSLVAGAYEQYF.

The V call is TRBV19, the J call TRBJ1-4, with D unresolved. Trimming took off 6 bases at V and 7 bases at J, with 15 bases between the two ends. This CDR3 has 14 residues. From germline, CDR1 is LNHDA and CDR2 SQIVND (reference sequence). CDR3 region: CASSPSGFREKLFF. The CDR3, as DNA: TGTGCCAGTAGCCCTTCGGGGTTTCGTGAAAAACTGTTTTTT.

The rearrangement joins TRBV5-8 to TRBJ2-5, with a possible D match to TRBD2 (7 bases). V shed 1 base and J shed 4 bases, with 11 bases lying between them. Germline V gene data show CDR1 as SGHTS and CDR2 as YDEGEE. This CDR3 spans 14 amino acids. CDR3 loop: CASSLWGGRETQYF. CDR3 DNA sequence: TGTGCCAGCAGCTTGTGGGGGGGCCGAGAGACCCAGTACTTC.

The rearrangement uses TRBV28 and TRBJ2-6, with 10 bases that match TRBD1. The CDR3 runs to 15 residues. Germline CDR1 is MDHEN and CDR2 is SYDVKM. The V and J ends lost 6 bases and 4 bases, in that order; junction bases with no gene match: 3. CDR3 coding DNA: TGTGCCAGCAGGGGACAGGGGACAGGGGCCAACGTCCTGACTTTC. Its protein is CASRGQGTGANVLTF.

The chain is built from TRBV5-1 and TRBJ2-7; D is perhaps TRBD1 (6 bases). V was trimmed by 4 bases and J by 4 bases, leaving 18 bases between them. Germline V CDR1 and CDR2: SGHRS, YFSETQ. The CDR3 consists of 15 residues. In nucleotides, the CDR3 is TGCGCCAGCAGCCGGACAGCAGCGTCGCCTTACGAGCAGTACTTC. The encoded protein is CASSRTAASPYEQYF.

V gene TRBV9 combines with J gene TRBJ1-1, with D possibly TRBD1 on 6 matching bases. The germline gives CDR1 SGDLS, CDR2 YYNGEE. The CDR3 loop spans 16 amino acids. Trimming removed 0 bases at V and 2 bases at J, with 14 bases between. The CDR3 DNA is TGTGCCAGCAGCGTAGGATCGGGCAGGGGAAACACTGAAGCTTTCTTT. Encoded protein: CASSVGSGRGNTEAFF. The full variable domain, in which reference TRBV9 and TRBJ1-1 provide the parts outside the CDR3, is DSGVTQTPKHLITATGQRVTLRCSPRSGDLSVYWYQQSLDQGLQFLIQYYNGEERAKGNILERFSAQQFPDLHSELNLSSLELGDSALYFCASSVGSGRGNTEAFFGQGTRLTVV.

The CDR3 region has the DNA TGTGCCACCCGTCTCAGGAACGACTATGGCTACACCTTC. This translates into CATRLRNDYGYTF. The chain uses TRBV15 and TRBJ1-2; D is uncertain. V gave up 8 bases and J gave up 3 bases, with 13 bases separating them. The CDR3 sequence is 13 residues long. The V gene's germline CDR1 is LNHNV and CDR2 YYDKDF (reference sequence).

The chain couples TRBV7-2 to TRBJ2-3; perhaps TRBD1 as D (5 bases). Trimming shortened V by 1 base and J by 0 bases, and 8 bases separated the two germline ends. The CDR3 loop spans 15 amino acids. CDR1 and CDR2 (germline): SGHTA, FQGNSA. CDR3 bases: TGTGCCAGCAGCTTAGTTGGACATAGCACAGATACGCAGTATTTT. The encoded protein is CASSLVGHSTDTQYF.

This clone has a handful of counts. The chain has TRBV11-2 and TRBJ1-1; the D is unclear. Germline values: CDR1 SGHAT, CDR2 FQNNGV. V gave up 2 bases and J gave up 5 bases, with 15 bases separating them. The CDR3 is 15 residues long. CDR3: CASSLMSYRVTEAFF. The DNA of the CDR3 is TGTGCCAGCAGCTTAATGTCCTATCGGGTTACTGAAGCTTTCTTT.

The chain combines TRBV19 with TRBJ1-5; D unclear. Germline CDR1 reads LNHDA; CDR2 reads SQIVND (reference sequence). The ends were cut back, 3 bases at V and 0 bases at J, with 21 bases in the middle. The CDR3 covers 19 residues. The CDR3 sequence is CASSIDRFGSGYSNQPQHF. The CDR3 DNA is TGTGCCAGTAGTATTGATCGGTTCGGGTCGGGTTATAGCAATCAGCCCCAGCATTTT.

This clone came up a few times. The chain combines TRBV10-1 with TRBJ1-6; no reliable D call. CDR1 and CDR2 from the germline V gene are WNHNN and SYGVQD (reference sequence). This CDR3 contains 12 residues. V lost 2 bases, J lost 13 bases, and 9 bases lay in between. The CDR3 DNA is TGCGCCAGCAGTGAGGGACTCGCGCCCCTCCACTTT. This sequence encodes CASSEGLAPLHF.

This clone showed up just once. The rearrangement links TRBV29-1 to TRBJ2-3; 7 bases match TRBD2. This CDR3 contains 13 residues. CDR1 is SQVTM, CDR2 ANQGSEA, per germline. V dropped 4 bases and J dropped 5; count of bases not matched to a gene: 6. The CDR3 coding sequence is TGCAGCGTTGGACTAGCTAATGGAGATACGCAGTATTTT. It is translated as CSVGLANGDTQYF.

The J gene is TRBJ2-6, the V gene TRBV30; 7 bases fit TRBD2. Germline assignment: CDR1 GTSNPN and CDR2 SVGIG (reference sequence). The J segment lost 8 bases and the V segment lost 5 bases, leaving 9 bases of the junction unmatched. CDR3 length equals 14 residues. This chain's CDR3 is CAWSGRAISNVLTF. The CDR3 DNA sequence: TGTGCCTGGTCGGGGAGGGCCATCTCCAACGTCCTGACTTTC.

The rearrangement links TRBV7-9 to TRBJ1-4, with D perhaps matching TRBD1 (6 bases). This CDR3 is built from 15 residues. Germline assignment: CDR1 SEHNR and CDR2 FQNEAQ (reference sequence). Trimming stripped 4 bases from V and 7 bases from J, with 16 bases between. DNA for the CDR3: TGTGCCAGCAGCTCCACACAGGGAGAGGTTGAAAAACTGTTTTTT. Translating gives CASSSTQGEVEKLFF.

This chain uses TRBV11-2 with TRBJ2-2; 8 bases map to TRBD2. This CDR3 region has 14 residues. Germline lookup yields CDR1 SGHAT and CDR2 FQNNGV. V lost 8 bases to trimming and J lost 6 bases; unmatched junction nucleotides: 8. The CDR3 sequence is CASLGLGIAGELFF. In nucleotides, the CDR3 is TGTGCCAGCTTGGGACTAGGAATAGCCGGGGAGCTGTTTTTT.

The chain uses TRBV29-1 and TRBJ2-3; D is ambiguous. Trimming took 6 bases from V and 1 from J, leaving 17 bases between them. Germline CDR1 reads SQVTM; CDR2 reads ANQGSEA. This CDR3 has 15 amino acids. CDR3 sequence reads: CSVEPSRRGTDTQYF. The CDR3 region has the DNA TGCAGCGTGGAACCATCTAGGAGAGGCACAGATACGCAGTATTTT.

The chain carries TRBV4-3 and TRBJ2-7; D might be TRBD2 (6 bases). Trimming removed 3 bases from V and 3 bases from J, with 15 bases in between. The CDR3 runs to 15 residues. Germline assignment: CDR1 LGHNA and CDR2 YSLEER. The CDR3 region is CASSQDLADVYEQYF. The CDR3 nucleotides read TGCGCCAGCAGCCAGGACTTAGCGGACGTCTACGAGCAGTACTTC.

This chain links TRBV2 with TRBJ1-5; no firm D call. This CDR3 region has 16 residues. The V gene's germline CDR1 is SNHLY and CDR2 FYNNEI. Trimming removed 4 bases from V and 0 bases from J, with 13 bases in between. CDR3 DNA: TGTGCCAGCAGTGTTCGGGAAGTCAATAGCAATCAGCCCCAGCATTTT. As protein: CASSVREVNSNQPQHF.

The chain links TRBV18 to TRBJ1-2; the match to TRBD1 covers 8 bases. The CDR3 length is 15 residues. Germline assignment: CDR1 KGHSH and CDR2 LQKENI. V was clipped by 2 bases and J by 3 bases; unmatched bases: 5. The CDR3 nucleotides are TGTGCCAGCTCACCAACGGGACAGGCTGACTATGGCTACACCTTC. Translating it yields CASSPTGQADYGYTF.

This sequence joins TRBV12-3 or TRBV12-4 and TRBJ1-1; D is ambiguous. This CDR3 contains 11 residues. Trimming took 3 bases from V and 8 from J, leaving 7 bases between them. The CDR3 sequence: CASSFQAEAFF. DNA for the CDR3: TGTGCCAGCAGTTTCCAGGCAGAAGCTTTCTTT.